A single T cell receptor beta chain is shown here with its context. Its antigen target is currently unknown. No base qualities exist here, and no much larger clone lies one base off it. The sample originates from a study of blood T cells in healthy people across ages (dated by TCRdb to about 2015). About the study as a whole: In model experiments, template switching captured about one uniquely barcoded TCR beta cDNA molecule for every two T cells. To track age-related changes in TCR beta repertoire diversity, the study relied on deep sequencing normalized with unique cDNA molecular identifiers. The donors were split into four age groups: young (average about 16 years), middle-aged (roughly 40), aged (roughly 68) and long-lived (approximately 89). Two additional independent replicas of 1 million unique cDNA reads from the same blood draw were analyzed for two donors (one aged 18 to 30 and one aged 80 or older).

Preparation of the library involved 5' RACE. Sequencing was carried out with an Illumina HiSeq 2500. The second PCR ran for roughly 6 to 11 cycles and used a J-beta primer mix along with a sample-barcoded 5' primer. Each TCR beta cDNA molecule received a unique molecular identifier from a template-switch 5' adaptor carrying 12 random nucleotides. At least 2.5 million CDR3-containing paired-end reads were obtained from each sample. All of the RNA was converted into first-strand cDNA using the Mint cDNA synthesis kit, with a TRBC-specific oligonucleotide serving as the primer. All cDNA was treated with uracil-DNA glycosylase and then went through a first 18-cycle PCR with the universal primers M1SS and BC2_uni_R. In the original analysis: Normalization of each sample was performed by random selection of 1 million high-quality reads, each carrying a distinct molecular identifier. Reads with shared molecular identifiers were discarded instead of being binned into consensus sequences. MiTCR, with a Q25 quality threshold and the strictest error-elimination algorithm, was used for CDR3 identification, clonotype clustering and error correction. A nonparametric unseen species model with Euler transformation was used to estimate lower-bound total TCR beta diversity. The public reads were run again by TCRdb, first through fastp at Q25 and then through MiXCR, and only productive beta chains were kept. Identical CDR3 protein sequences are pooled into one entry, listed with their most common genes and DNA. TCRdb, not the original authors, processed these V and J calls. The sample table lists over 500,000 distinct CDR3 sequences, 25% to 35% of them with a count of one. The ten largest clones represent approximately 4% of the sample.

The full study reports these points: Estimates of total diversity based on one million sequenced T cells were considered lower bounds and underestimates. Observed TCR beta diversity correlated strongly with the percentage of naive T cells measured by flow cytometry. The long-lived group showed more naive CD4+ T cells, fewer expanded clones and increased TCR diversity than the aged group, suggesting age selection. As age increased, observed TCR beta diversity per million T cells dropped in a roughly linear way, and a significant reduction was already evident by age roughly 36. Because profiling used bulk unsorted PBMCs, naive and antigen-experienced compartments could not be compared conclusively. Because donor CMV infection status was unknown, age-related changes in expanded clonotypes were potentially confounded.

The 39 donors, aged about 6 to 100 years, were systemically healthy Caucasian individuals from Russia. Each donor gave 9.5 to 10 milliliters of peripheral blood, drawn into EDTA-treated Vacutainer tubes. Ficoll-Paque density-gradient centrifugation was used to isolate PBMCs, with at least 7 million per sample. Trizol reagent was used to extract total RNA from the PBMCs, yielding at least 6 micrograms per sample. For every donor, flow cytometry on a PBMC aliquot measured the percentage of naive CD45RAhigh/CD27high T cells. The same data also contributed to another study, on T cells of mothers and their children. As the second study states: Donors were nine systemically healthy Caucasian individuals: three mothers and their six children. cDNA synthesis consumed the entire amount of extracted RNA, loaded at 1.5 ug RNA in each 15 ul reaction. In the second PCR, sample barcodes and 2-4 random nucleotides were introduced via the M1S primer. Over 8 million TCR beta CDR3 reads came from each mother, compared with several million reads from each child. Thymic selection shapes the output of TCR recombination in a similar way in related and unrelated pairs, and inherited differences have a minor effect. Normalized repertoire overlap in related mother-child pairs was always slightly higher than in unrelated mother-child pairs, but the difference was never significant. Persistent microchimeric T cell clones were not detected, at a sensitivity of about 100 clones per million clonotypes. The study used deep NGS to compare TCR beta repertoires of mothers and children, seeking features distinguishing related mother-child pairs from unrelated individuals. The mean age was roughly 40 +/- 4 years for the mothers and approximately 11 +/- 4 years for the children. After adapters were ligated using NEBNext reagents, the libraries underwent 100+100 nt paired-end sequencing on an Illumina HiSeq 2000. Mother and child libraries were prepared a month apart and sequenced in separate runs to prevent cross-contamination. Each donor had between about 450,000 and 2,300,000 distinct TCR beta clonotypes identified. Naive TCR beta clonotypes were estimated from low-frequency clonotypes matched to each donor's FACS-determined naive share, without sorting.

The sequencing input was blood. The source is a boy aged 2-15 years in good health.

The DNA is TGTGCCACCAAGCCTAGCGGGAGAGGCAATGAGCAGTTCTTC. Its protein reads: CATKPSGRGNEQFF. The chain is encoded by TRBV24-1 joined to TRBJ2-1; 10 central bases correspond to TRBD2. Trimming removed 8 bases from V and 6 bases from J; the gene matches leave 6 bases unexplained. Via the germline V gene, CDR1 is KGHDR and CDR2 SFDVKD. There are 14 amino acids in the CDR3, from cysteine to phenylalanine inclusive. The sequence is cut down to CDR3 DNA, 42 bases in frame from base 1.